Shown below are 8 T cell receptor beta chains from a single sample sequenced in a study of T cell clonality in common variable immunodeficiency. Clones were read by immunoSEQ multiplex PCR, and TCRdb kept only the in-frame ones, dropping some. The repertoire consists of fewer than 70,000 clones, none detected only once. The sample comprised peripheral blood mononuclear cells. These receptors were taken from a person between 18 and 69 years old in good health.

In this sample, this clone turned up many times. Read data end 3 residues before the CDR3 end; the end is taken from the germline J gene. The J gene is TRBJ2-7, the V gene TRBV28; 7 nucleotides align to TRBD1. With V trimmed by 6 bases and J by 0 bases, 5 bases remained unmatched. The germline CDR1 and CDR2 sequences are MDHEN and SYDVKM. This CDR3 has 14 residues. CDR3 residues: CASSDRAYSYEQYF. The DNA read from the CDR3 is TGTGCCAGCAGCGACAGGGCCTACTCCTACGAG.

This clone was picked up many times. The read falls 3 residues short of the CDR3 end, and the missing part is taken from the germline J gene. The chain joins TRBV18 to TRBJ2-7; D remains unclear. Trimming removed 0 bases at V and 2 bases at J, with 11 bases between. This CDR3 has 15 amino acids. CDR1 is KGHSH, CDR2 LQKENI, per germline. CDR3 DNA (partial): TGTGCCAGCTCACCACCGAGTAAGGGTGCCTACGAG. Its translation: CASSPPSKGAYE. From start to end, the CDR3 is CASSPPSKGAYEQYF.

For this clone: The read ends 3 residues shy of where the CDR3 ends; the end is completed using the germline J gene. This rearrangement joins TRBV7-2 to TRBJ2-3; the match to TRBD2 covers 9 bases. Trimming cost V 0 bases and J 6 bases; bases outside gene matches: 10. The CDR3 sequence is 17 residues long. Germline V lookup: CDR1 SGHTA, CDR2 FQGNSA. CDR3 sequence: CASSLAFAAGGPDTQYF. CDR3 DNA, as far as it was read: TGTGCCAGCAGCTTAGCGTTCGCGGCGGGAGGGCCCGATACG.

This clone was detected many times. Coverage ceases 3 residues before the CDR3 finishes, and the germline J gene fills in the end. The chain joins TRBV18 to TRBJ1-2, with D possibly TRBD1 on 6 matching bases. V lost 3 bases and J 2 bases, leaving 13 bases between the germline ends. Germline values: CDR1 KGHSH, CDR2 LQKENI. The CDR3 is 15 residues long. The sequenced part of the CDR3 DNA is TGTGCCAGCTCACCCTCCCGGGACATGAACTATGGC. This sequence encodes CASSPSRDMNYG. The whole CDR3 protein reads CASSPSRDMNYGYTF.

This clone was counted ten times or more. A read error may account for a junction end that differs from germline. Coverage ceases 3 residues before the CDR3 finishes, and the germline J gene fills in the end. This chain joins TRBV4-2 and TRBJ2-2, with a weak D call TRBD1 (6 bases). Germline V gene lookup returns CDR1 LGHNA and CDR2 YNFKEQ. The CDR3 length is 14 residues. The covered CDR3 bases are TGCGCCAGCAGCCTAATCAGGGGCACCGGGGAG. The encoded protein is CASSLIRGTGE. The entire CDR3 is CASSLIRGTGELFF.

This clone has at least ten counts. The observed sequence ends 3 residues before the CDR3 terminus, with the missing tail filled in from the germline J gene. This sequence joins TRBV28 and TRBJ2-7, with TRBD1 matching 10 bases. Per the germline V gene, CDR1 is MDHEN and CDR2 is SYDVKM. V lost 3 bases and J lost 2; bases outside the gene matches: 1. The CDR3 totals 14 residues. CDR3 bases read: TGTGCCAGCAGTTTTGGGACAGGGGCCTACGAG. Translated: CASSFGTGAYE. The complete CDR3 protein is CASSFGTGAYEQYF.

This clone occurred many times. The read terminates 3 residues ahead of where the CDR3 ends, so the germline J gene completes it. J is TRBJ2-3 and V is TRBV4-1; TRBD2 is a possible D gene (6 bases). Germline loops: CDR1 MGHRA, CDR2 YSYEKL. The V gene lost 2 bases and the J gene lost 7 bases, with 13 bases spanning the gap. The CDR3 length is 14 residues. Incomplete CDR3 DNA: TGCGCCAGCAGCCAACCGACTAGACAAAATACG. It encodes CASSQPTRQNT. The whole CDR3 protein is CASSQPTRQNTQYF.

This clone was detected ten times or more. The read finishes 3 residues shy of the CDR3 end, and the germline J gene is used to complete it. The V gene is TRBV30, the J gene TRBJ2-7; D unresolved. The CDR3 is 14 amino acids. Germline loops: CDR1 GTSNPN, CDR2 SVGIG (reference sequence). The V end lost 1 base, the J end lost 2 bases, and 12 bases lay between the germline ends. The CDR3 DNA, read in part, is TGTGCCTGGAGTGGTCCCACTCCTCCCTACGAG. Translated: CAWSGPTPPYE. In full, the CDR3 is CAWSGPTPPYEQYF.